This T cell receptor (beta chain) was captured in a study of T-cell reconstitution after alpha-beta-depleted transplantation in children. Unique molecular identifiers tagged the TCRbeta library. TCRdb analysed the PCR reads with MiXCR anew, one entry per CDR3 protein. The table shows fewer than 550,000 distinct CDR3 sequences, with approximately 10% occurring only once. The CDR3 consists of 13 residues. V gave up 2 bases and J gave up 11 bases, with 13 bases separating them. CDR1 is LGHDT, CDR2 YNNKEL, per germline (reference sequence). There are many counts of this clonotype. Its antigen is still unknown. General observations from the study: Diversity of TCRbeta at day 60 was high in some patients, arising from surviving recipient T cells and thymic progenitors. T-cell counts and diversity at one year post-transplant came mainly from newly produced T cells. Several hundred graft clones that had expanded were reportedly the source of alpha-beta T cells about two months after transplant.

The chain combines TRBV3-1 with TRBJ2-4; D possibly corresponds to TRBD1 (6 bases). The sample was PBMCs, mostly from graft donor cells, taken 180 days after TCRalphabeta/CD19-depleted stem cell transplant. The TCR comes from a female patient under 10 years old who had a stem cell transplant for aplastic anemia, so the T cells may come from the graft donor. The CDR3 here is CASSQPDRPVQYF. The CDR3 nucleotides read TGTGCCAGCAGCCAACCTGACAGGCCCGTTCAGTACTTC.